Listed below are T cell receptor beta chains from one sample, sequenced in a study of TIL therapy for anti-PD-1-resistant metastatic lung cancer. TCRdb keeps only in-frame clones here, not all; method: immunoSEQ multiplex PCR. The data contain 25,000 to 30,000 clones, approximately 63% of them singletons. The sequencing used tumor tissue, collected at baseline. These receptors were taken from a woman aged 30 to 85 with non-small cell lung cancer. Each CDR3 is given with its conserved first and last residue. D genes are given only for firm matches. The size of a clone is reported for some rows only, either as once, few or many, or as a class for expanded clones.

J gene: TRBJ2-6; clone size: NA; D gene: TRBD1; V gene: TRBV6-4; CDR3 protein: CASSDSTGGSGANVLTF; CDR3 DNA: TGTGCCAGCAGTGACTCAACAGGGGGATCTGGGGCCAACGTCCTGACTTTC
J gene: TRBJ2-3; clone size: NA; D gene: TRBD1; V gene: TRBV6-1; CDR3 protein: CASRERTGGSTDTQYF; CDR3 DNA: TGTGCCAGCAGGGAACGTACAGGGGGCTCGACAGATACGCAGTATTTT
J gene: TRBJ2-2; clone size: NA; D gene: TRBD2; V gene: TRBV19; CDR3 protein: CASSSGGGELFF; CDR3 DNA: TGTGCCAGTAGTTCGGGAGGGGGGGAGCTGTTTTTT
J gene: TRBJ1-3; clone size: NA; D gene: NA; V gene: TRBV7-6; CDR3 protein: CASSPRGAGNTIYF; CDR3 DNA: TGTGCCAGCAGCCCAAGGGGAGCTGGAAACACCATATATTTT
J gene: TRBJ1-5; clone size: NA; D gene: TRBD1; V gene: TRBV6-1; CDR3 protein: CASSVVLSGGTQPQHF; CDR3 DNA: TGTGCCAGCAGTGTAGTCTTGTCAGGGGGCACTCAGCCCCAGCATTTT
J gene: TRBJ1-1; clone size: NA; D gene: NA; V gene: TRBV5-1; CDR3 protein: CASSLEGPVSGTEAFF; CDR3 DNA: TGCGCCAGCAGCTTGGAGGGTCCGGTTTCGGGTACTGAAGCTTTCTTT
J gene: TRBJ2-3; clone size: NA; D gene: NA; V gene: TRBV19; CDR3 protein: CASRGTDYSQYF; CDR3 DNA: TGTGCCAGCCGGGGCACGGACTATTCACAGTATTTT
J gene: TRBJ2-7; clone size: NA; D gene: NA; V gene: TRBV6-1; CDR3 protein: CASSAPNEQYF; CDR3 DNA: TGTGCCAGCAGTGCCCCAAACGAGCAGTACTTC
J gene: TRBJ2-6; clone size: NA; D gene: NA; V gene: TRBV4-1; CDR3 protein: CASSQDPSGANVLTF; CDR3 DNA: TGCGCCAGCAGCCAAGACCCGTCTGGGGCCAACGTCCTGACTTTC
J gene: TRBJ1-5; clone size: once; D gene: NA; V gene: TRBV7-8; CDR3 protein: CASSLERGNQPQHF; CDR3 DNA: TGTGCCAGCAGCTTAGAACGGGGGAATCAGCCCCAGCATTTT
J gene: TRBJ1-5; clone size: once; D gene: TRBD1; V gene: TRBV7-6; CDR3 protein: CASSLGTGNSNQPQHF; CDR3 DNA: TGTGCCAGCAGCTTAGGGACAGGCAATAGCAATCAGCCCCAGCATTTT
J gene: TRBJ2-1; clone size: NA; D gene: TRBD1; V gene: TRBV2; CDR3 protein: CASSEKGQGYNEQFF; CDR3 DNA: TGTGCCAGCAGTGAAAAAGGACAGGGCTACAATGAGCAGTTCTTC
J gene: TRBJ2-7; clone size: NA; D gene: NA; V gene: TRBV29-1; CDR3 protein: CSVASSTGSSEQYF; CDR3 DNA: TGCAGCGTTGCTTCTTCTACAGGGAGCAGCGAGCAGTACTTC
J gene: TRBJ2-5; clone size: NA; D gene: NA; V gene: TRBV21-1; CDR3 protein: CASASWETQYF; CDR3 DNA: TGTGCCAGCGCGTCGTGGGAGACCCAGTACTTC
J gene: TRBJ2-7; clone size: NA; D gene: NA; V gene: TRBV5-6; CDR3 protein: CASSRGHRSYEQYF; CDR3 DNA: TGTGCCAGCAGCAGAGGACACCGTTCCTACGAGCAGTACTTC
J gene: TRBJ2-1; clone size: NA; D gene: NA; V gene: TRBV19; CDR3 protein: CASSRSGSYNEQFF; CDR3 DNA: TGTGCCAGTAGTAGGTCAGGGTCCTACAATGAGCAGTTCTTC
J gene: TRBJ1-1; clone size: NA; D gene: NA; V gene: TRBV29-1; CDR3 protein: CSAGTFLNTEAFF; CDR3 DNA: TGCAGCGCAGGGACCTTCTTGAACACTGAAGCTTTCTTT
J gene: TRBJ2-7; clone size: once; D gene: TRBD1; V gene: TRBV6-5; CDR3 protein: CASSRDSAAYEQYF; CDR3 DNA: TGTGCCAGCAGTAGGGACAGCGCGGCCTACGAGCAGTACTTC
J gene: TRBJ2-1; clone size: NA; D gene: TRBD2; V gene: TRBV5-4; CDR3 protein: CASSKLANSYNEQFF; CDR3 DNA: TGTGCCAGCAGCAAACTAGCGAACTCCTACAATGAGCAGTTCTTC
J gene: TRBJ1-4; clone size: few; D gene: NA; V gene: TRBV2; CDR3 protein: CASRGTIGEKLFF; CDR3 DNA: TGTGCCAGCCGGGGGACGATCGGTGAAAAACTGTTTTTT
J gene: TRBJ2-7; clone size: NA; D gene: NA; V gene: TRBV18; CDR3 protein: CASSTYGGVYEQYF; CDR3 DNA: TGTGCCAGCTCCACATACGGGGGCGTATACGAGCAGTACTTC
J gene: TRBJ2-7; clone size: NA; D gene: TRBD2; V gene: TRBV6-5; CDR3 protein: CASSHGTSVDEQYF; CDR3 DNA: TGTGCCAGCAGTCACGGGACTAGCGTGGACGAGCAGTACTTC
J gene: TRBJ2-1; clone size: NA; D gene: NA; V gene: TRBV7-7; CDR3 protein: CASSFTGESEQFF; CDR3 DNA: TGTGCCAGCAGCTTTACTGGGGAGTCGGAGCAGTTCTTC
J gene: TRBJ2-7; clone size: NA; D gene: TRBD2; V gene: TRBV2; CDR3 protein: CASSVELAASYEQYF; CDR3 DNA: TGTGCCAGCAGTGTGGAACTAGCGGCCTCCTACGAGCAGTACTTC
J gene: TRBJ2-7; clone size: NA; D gene: TRBD1; V gene: TRBV5-1; CDR3 protein: CASSLEPGTGSSYEQYF; CDR3 DNA: TGCGCCAGCAGCCTAGAACCCGGGACAGGGTCATCGTACGAGCAGTACTTC
J gene: TRBJ2-5; clone size: once; D gene: NA; V gene: TRBV11-2; CDR3 protein: CASSLGVAVTEQETQYF; CDR3 DNA: TGTGCCAGCAGCTTAGGGGTAGCGGTAACGGAGCAAGAGACCCAGTACTTC
J gene: TRBJ1-6; clone size: NA; D gene: NA; V gene: TRBV30; CDR3 protein: CAWSVPGHRDSPLHF; CDR3 DNA: TGTGCCTGGAGTGTACCGGGACATAGAGATTCACCCCTCCACTTT
J gene: TRBJ2-5; clone size: NA; D gene: TRBD2; V gene: TRBV5-1; CDR3 protein: CASSLGGLPGRETQYF; CDR3 DNA: TGCGCCAGCAGCTTGGGGGGACTACCCGGGAGGGAGACCCAGTACTTC
J gene: TRBJ2-7; clone size: NA; D gene: NA; V gene: TRBV29-1; CDR3 protein: CSAGDGSYEQYF; CDR3 DNA: TGCAGCGCTGGGGACGGCTCCTACGAGCAGTACTTC
J gene: TRBJ2-2; clone size: few; D gene: TRBD2; V gene: TRBV5-1; CDR3 protein: CASSATGTSRGELFF; CDR3 DNA: TGCGCCAGCAGCGCTACTGGGACTAGTCGCGGGGAGCTGTTTTTT
J gene: TRBJ2-2; clone size: NA; D gene: NA; V gene: TRBV6-6; CDR3 protein: CASNIRGTAGELFF; CDR3 DNA: TGTGCCAGCAACATTCGGGGTACGGCCGGGGAGCTGTTTTTT
J gene: TRBJ2-2; clone size: NA; D gene: NA; V gene: TRBV7-5; CDR3 protein: CVRSLRDTGELFF; CDR3 DNA: TGTGTCAGAAGCTTACGGGACACCGGGGAGCTGTTTTTT
J gene: TRBJ1-2; clone size: NA; D gene: TRBD1; V gene: TRBV7-9; CDR3 protein: CASDRQGEFSDYGYTF; CDR3 DNA: TGTGCCAGCGATAGACAGGGAGAGTTTTCCGACTATGGCTACACCTTC
J gene: TRBJ2-1; clone size: NA; D gene: TRBD1; V gene: TRBV6-5; CDR3 protein: CASSLRQGLYEQFF; CDR3 DNA: TGTGCCAGCAGTCTAAGACAGGGTCTTTATGAGCAGTTCTTC
J gene: TRBJ1-5; clone size: few; D gene: NA; V gene: TRBV30; CDR3 protein: CAWSLDSTPNQPQHF; CDR3 DNA: TGTGCCTGGAGCTTGGACAGTACCCCGAATCAGCCCCAGCATTTT
J gene: TRBJ2-2; clone size: NA; D gene: NA; V gene: TRBV5-1; CDR3 protein: CASSFRGNTGELFF; CDR3 DNA: TGCGCCAGCAGCTTTCGGGGAAACACCGGGGAGCTGTTTTTT
J gene: TRBJ2-1; clone size: NA; D gene: NA; V gene: TRBV30; CDR3 protein: CAWSLGTWGKFF; CDR3 DNA: TGTGCCTGGAGTCTCGGGACCTGGGGGAAGTTCTTC
J gene: TRBJ2-7; clone size: NA; D gene: NA; V gene: TRBV10-2; CDR3 protein: CASSHGPRGEQYF; CDR3 DNA: TGCGCCAGCAGCCACGGCCCGAGGGGCGAGCAGTACTTC
J gene: TRBJ2-7; clone size: NA; D gene: NA; V gene: TRBV29-1; CDR3 protein: CSVCPDLGGYEQYF; CDR3 DNA: TGCAGCGTTTGCCCGGACTTGGGAGGCTACGAGCAGTACTTC
J gene: TRBJ2-2; clone size: NA; D gene: NA; V gene: TRBV2; CDR3 protein: CASSGTGAGELFF; CDR3 DNA: TGTGCCAGCTCCGGAACGGGAGCCGGGGAGCTGTTTTTT
J gene: TRBJ2-5; clone size: NA; D gene: NA; V gene: TRBV19; CDR3 protein: CASSIPGPGGTQYF; CDR3 DNA: TGTGCCAGTAGTATTCCGGGACCGGGCGGGACCCAGTACTTC
J gene: TRBJ2-7; clone size: NA; D gene: TRBD2; V gene: TRBV7-2; CDR3 protein: CASIPGTSGPPYEQYF; CDR3 DNA: TGTGCCAGCATCCCCGGGACTAGCGGCCCCCCCTACGAGCAGTACTTC
J gene: TRBJ1-2; clone size: NA; D gene: NA; V gene: TRBV6-1; CDR3 protein: CASRPLSGIYGYTF; CDR3 DNA: TGTGCCAGCAGACCTCTCTCCGGGATCTATGGCTACACCTTC
J gene: TRBJ2-1; clone size: NA; D gene: TRBD2; V gene: TRBV5-1; CDR3 protein: CASSRTSGGYNEQFF; CDR3 DNA: TGCGCCAGCAGCCGGACTAGCGGGGGATACAATGAGCAGTTCTTC